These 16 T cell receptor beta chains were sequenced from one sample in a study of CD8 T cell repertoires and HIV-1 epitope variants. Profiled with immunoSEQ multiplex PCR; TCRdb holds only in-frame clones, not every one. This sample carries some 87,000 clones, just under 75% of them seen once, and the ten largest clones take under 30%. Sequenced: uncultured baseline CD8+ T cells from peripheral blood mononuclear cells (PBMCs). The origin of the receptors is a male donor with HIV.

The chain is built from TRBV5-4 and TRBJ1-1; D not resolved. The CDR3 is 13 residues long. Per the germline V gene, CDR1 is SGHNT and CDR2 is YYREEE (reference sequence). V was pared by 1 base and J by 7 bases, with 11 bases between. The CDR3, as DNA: TGTGCCAGCAGCTTGTCAAGAGGCGATGAAGCTTTCTTT. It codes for CASSLSRGDEAFF.

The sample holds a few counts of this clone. The CDR3 sequence is CASSPKVGLNQPQHF. CDR3 nucleotide sequence: TGTGCCAGCAGCCCCAAGGTCGGCCTCAATCAGCCCCAGCATTTT. The chain carries TRBV11-3 and TRBJ1-5, with D hard to call. The V end was cut by 5 bases, the J end by 3 bases, with 14 bases between. The CDR3 contains 15 residues. Looked up from germline, CDR1 is SGHNT and CDR2 is YENEEA.

The chain's CDR3 is CASSQDRGQGLLGYTF. CDR3 in DNA: TGTGCCAGCAGCCAAGATAGGGGACAGGGCCTTTTGGGCTACACCTTC. The chain is built from TRBV14 and TRBJ1-2; the match to TRBD1 covers 9 bases. CDR1 SGHDN and CDR2 FVKESK come from the germline V gene. The CDR3 totals 16 residues. After removal of 0 bases from V and 8 bases from J, the junction contained 10 bases not matched to a gene.

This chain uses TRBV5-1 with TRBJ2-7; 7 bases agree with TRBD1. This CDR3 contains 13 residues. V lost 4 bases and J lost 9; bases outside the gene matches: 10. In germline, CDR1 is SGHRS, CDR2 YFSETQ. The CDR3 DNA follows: TGCGCCAGCAGCCAAGACAGGGAATATGTGCAGTACTTC. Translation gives CASSQDREYVQYF.

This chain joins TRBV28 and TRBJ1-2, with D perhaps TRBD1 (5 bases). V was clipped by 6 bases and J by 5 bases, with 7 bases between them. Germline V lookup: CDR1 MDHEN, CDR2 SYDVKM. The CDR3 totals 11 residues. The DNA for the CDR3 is TGTGCCAGCAGACGGGGGTATGGCTACACCTTC. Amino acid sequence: CASRRGYGYTF.

CDR3 sequence reads: CASSPRKTYEQYF. The DNA of the CDR3 is TGTGCCAGCAGCCCCAGGAAAACTTACGAGCAGTACTTC. This sequence joins TRBV7-2 and TRBJ2-7; no definite D call. CDR1 and CDR2 (germline): SGHTA, FQGNSA. Trimming stripped 5 bases from V and 4 bases from J, with 12 bases between. The CDR3 sequence is 13 residues long.

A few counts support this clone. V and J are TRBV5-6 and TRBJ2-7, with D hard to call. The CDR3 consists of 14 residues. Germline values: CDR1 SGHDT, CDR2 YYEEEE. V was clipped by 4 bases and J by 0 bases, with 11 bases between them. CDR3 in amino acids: CASSTAGSSYEQYF. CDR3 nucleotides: TGTGCCAGCAGCACGGCCGGAAGCTCCTACGAGCAGTACTTC.

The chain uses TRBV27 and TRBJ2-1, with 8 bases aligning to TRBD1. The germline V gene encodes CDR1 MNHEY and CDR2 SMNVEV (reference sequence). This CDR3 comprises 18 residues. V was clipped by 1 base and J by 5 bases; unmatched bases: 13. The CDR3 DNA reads TGTGCCAGCAGTTTATATTTCGGGGCAGGGGGCGGGCACAATGAGCAGTTCTTC. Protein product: CASSLYFGAGGGHNEQFF.

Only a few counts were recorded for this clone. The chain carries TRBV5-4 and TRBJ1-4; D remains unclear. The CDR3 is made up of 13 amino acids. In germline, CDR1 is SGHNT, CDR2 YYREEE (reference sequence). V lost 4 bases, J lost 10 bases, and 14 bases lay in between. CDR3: CASSNSGAGKLFF. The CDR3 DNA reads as TGTGCCAGCAGCAATTCAGGAGCGGGAAAACTGTTTTTT. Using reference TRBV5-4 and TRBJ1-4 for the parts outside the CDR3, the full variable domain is ETGVTQSPTHLIKTRGQQVTLRCSSQSGHNTVSWYQQALGQGPQFIFQYYREEENGRGNFPPRFSGLQFPNYSSELNVNALELDDSALYLCASSNSGAGKLFFGSGTQLSVL.

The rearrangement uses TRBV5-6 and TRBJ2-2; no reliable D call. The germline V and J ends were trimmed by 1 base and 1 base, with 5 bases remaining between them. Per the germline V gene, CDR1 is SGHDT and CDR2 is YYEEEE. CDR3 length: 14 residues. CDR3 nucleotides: TGTGCCAGCAGCTTGATGGGGAACACCGGGGAGCTGTTTTTT. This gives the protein CASSLMGNTGELFF.

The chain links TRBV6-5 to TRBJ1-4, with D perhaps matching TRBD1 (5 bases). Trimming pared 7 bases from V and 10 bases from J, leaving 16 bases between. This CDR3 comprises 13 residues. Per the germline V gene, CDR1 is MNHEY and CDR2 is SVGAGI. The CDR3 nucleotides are TGTGCCAGCAAAAGGGACGTAGAGGGAAAACTGTTTTTT. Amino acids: CASKRDVEGKLFF.

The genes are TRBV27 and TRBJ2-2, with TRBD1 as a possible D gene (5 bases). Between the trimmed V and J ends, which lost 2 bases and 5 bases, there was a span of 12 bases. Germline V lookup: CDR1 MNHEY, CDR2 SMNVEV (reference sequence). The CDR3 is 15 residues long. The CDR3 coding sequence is TGTGCCAGCAGTTTAGAGGCCCCAGGGACCGGGGAGCTGTTTTTT. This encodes CASSLEAPGTGELFF.

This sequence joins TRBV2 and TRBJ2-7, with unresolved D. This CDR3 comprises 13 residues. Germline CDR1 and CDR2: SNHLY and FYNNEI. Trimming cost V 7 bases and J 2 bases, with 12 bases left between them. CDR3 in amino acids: CASNVYSPYEQYF. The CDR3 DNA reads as TGTGCCAGCAATGTGTACAGTCCCTACGAGCAGTACTTC.

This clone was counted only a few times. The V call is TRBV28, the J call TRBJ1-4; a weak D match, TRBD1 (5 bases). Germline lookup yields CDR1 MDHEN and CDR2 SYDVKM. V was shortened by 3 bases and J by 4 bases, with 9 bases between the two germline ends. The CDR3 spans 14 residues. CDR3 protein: CASSFHRFNEKLFF. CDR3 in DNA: TGTGCCAGCAGTTTCCACAGGTTTAATGAAAAACTGTTTTTT.

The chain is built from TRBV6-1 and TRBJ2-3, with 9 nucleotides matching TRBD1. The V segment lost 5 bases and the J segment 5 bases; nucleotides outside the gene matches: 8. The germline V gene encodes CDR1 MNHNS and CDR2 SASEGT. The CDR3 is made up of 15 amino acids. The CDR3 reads CASSPLGQGLDTQYF. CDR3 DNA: TGTGCCAGCAGTCCCCTCGGACAGGGGCTAGATACGCAGTATTTT.

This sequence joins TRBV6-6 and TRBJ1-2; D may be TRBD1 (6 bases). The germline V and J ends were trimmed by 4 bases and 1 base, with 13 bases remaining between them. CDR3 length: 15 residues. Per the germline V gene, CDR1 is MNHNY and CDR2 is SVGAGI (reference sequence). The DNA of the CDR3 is TGTGCCAGCAGTTTAGGGAACAGGGTTAACTATGGCTACACCTTC. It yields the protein CASSLGNRVNYGYTF.